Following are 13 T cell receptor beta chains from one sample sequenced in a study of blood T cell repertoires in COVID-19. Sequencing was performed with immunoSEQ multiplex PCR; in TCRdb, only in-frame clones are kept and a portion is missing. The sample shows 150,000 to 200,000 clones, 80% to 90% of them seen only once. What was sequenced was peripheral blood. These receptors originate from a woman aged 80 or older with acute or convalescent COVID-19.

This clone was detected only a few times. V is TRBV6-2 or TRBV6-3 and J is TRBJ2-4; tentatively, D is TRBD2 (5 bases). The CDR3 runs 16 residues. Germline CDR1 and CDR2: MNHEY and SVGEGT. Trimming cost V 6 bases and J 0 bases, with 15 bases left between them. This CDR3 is CASSALGAGAKNIQYF. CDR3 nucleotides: TGTGCCAGCAGCGCACTAGGTGCCGGAGCCAAAAACATTCAGTACTTC.

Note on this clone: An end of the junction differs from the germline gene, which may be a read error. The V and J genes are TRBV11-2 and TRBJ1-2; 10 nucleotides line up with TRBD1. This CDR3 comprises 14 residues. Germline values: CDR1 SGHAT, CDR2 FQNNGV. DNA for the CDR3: TGTGCCGGCAGCTTAGACAGGGGGCCATATGGCTACACCTTC. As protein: CAGSLDRGPYGYTF.

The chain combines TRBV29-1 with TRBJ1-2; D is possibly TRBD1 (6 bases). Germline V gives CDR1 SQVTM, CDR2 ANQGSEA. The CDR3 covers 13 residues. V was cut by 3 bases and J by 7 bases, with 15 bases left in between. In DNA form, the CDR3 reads TGCAGCGTTGATTGGCAGGGGCTCTCTGGCTACACCTTC. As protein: CSVDWQGLSGYTF.

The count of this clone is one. In DNA form, the CDR3 reads TGTGCCATCAGTGGAGGCGGCCAACGGGAATCTGAAGCTTTCTTT. Translated: CAISGGGQRESEAFF. The chain carries TRBV10-3 and TRBJ1-1; unclear D gene. Trimming took off 4 bases at V and 6 bases at J, with 18 bases between the two ends. Germline CDR1 and CDR2: ENHRY and SYGVKD. This CDR3 has 15 amino acids.

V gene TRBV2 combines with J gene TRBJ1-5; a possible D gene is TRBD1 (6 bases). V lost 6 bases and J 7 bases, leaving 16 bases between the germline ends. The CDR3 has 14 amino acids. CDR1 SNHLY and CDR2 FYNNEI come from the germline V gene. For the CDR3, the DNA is TGTGCCAGCAGCCTGGACAGTGCGAGACAGCCCCAGCATTTT. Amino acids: CASSLDSARQPQHF.

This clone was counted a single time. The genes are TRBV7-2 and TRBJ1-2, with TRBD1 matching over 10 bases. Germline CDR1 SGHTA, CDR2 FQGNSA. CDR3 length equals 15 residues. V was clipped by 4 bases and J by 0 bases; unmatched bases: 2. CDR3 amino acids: CASSSDRGPNYGYTF. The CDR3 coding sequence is TGTGCCAGCAGCTCAGACAGGGGGCCTAACTATGGCTACACCTTC.

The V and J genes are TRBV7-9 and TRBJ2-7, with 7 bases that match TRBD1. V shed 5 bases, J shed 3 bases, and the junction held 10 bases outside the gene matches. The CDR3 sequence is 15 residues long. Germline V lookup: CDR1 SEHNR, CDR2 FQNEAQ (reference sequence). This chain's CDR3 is CASSLTGTADYEQYF. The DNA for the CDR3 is TGTGCCAGCAGCCTTACCGGGACAGCAGACTACGAGCAGTACTTC.

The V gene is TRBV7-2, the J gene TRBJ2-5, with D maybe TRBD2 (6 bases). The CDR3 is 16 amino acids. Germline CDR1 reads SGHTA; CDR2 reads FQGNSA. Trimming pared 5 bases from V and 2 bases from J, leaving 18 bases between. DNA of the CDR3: TGTGCCAGCAGCGCAGGTGGGGCGGAGGGGCAAGAGACCCAGTACTTC. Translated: CASSAGGAEGQETQYF. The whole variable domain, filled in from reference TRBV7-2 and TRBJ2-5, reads GAGVSQSPSNKVTEKGKDVELRCDPISGHTALYWYRQSLGQGLEFLIYFQGNSAPDKSGLPSDRFSAERTGGSVSTLTIQRTQQEDSAVYLCASSAGGAEGQETQYFGPGTRLLVL.

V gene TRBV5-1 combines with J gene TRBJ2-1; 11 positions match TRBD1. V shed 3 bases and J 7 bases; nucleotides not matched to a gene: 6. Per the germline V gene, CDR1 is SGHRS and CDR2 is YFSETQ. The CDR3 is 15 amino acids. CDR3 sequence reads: CASSSTGQGANEQFF. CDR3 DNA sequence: TGCGCCAGCAGCTCGACCGGACAGGGGGCGAATGAGCAGTTCTTC.

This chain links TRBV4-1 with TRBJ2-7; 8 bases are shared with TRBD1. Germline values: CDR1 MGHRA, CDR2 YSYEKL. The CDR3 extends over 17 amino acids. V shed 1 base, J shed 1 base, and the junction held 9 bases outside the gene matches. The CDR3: CASSQGLAGGGSYEQYF. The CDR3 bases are TGCGCCAGCAGCCAAGGTCTGGCAGGGGGCGGGTCCTACGAGCAGTACTTC.

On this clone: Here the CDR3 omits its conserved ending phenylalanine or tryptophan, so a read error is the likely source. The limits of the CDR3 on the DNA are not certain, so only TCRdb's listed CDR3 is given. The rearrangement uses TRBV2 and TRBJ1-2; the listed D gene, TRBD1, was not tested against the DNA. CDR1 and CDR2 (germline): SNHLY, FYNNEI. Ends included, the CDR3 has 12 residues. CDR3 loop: CASGEDRAKIGD.

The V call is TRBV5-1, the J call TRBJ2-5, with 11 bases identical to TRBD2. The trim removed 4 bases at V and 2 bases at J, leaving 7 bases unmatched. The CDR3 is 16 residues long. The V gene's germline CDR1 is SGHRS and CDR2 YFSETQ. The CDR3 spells CASSDLAGGDQETQYF. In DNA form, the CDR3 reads TGCGCCAGCAGCGATCTAGCGGGGGGAGATCAAGAGACCCAGTACTTC. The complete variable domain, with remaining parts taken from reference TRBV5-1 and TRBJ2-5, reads KAGVTQTPRYLIKTRGQQVTLSCSPISGHRSVSWYQQTPGQGLQFLFEYFSETQRNKGNFPGRFSGRQFSNSRSEMNVSTLELGDSALYLCASSDLAGGDQETQYFGPGTRLLVL.

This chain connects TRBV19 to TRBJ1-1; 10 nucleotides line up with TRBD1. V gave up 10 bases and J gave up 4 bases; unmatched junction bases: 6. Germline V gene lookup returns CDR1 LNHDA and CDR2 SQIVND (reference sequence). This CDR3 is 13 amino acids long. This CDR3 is CATGTGVLTEAFF. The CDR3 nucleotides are TGTGCCACAGGGACAGGGGTTCTCACTGAAGCTTTCTTT.